This T cell receptor beta chain was observed in a study of CD8 T cells in ankylosing spondylitis. Study-level points and caveats: Previously reported in reactive arthritis synovial fluid and blood were some of the motif variants. Reported data indicate significant enrichment of disease-linked clones within matched ankylosing spondylitis synovial fluid.

As regards this clonotype: The antigen is undetermined.

With V trimmed by 2 bases and J by 4 bases, 13 bases remained unmatched. Germline-derived CDR1 and CDR2 are GTSNPN and SVGIG (reference sequence). This CDR3 comprises 16 residues. TCRdb recomputed calls from the 5' RACE reads with MiXCR, one row per CDR3 protein. The sample yields 300,000 to 350,000 distinct CDR3 sequences, approximately 14% seen once. The source is a male donor with ankylosing spondylitis or in good health (not recorded which). The specimen sequenced was blood, either unsorted or a sorted T cell fraction (not recorded which). This chain joins TRBV30 and TRBJ1-1, with 7 bases aligning to TRBD1. CDR3 protein: CAWSRREGARGTEAFF. The CDR3 bases are TGTGCCTGGAGTAGGAGGGAGGGGGCCCGGGGCACTGAAGCTTTCTTT.